This entry features one T cell receptor beta chain sequence. This CDR3 has 18 residues. The V end lost 4 bases, the J end lost 5 bases, and 23 bases lay between the germline ends. Germline lookup yields CDR1 LGHDT and CDR2 YNNKEL (reference sequence). The source of the sample is a study of blood T cell repertoires in COVID-19. Clones were sequenced by immunoSEQ multiplex PCR, and TCRdb holds only the in-frame ones, with some missing. The data show 150,000 to 180,000 clones, 65% to 90% seen once. The receptor was isolated from a woman aged 50 to 65 with acute or convalescent COVID-19. The rearrangement uses TRBV3-1 (or the pseudogene TRBV3-2) and TRBJ2-2; D perhaps matches TRBD2 (5 bases). The sample consisted of peripheral blood. This chain's CDR3 is CASSPGGSPPGYTGELFF. The CDR3 DNA sequence: TGTGCCAGCAGCCCGGGCGGTAGCCCCCCGGGGTATACCGGGGAGCTGTTTTTT.